A selection of T cell receptor beta chains follows, all from one sample in a study of blood T cell repertoires in COVID-19. Sequencing was performed with immunoSEQ multiplex PCR; in TCRdb, only in-frame clones are kept and a portion is missing. The table has just over 350,000 clones, roughly 87% seen once; the top ten hold about 2.7%. Sequencing was done on a sample of PBMCs or T cells enriched from blood (not recorded which). The source of these receptors is a woman between 25 and 40 years old who had recovered from COVID-19. CDR3s include the opening cysteine and the closing phenylalanine or tryptophan. A D gene is named only where the DNA matches it firmly. Expanded clones get a size class; other rows say once, few or many, or leave the size out.

V gene	J gene	D gene	clone size	CDR3 DNA	CDR3 protein
TRBV9	TRBJ1-2	TRBD1	NA	TGTGCCAGCAGCGCGGACACAGGGGTGGGCGGCTACACCTTC	CASSADTGVGGYTF
TRBV7-2	TRBJ1-2	TRBD1	NA	TGTGCCAGCAGCTCCTCGACAGGGGGTATTCTATATGGCTACACCTTC	CASSSSTGGILYGYTF
TRBV2	TRBJ1-2	NA	NA	TGTGCCAGCAGTGAGGGGGGCTATGGCTACACCTTC	CASSEGGYGYTF
TRBV6-5	TRBJ2-5	NA	NA	TGTGCCAGCAGCCCGCGGGGAGGTCGGGCAGAGACCCAGTACTTC	CASSPRGGRAETQYF
TRBV11-2	TRBJ1-2	TRBD1	few	TGTGCCAGCAGCTCCGTAACCTCAGGGGGCGTCAACTATGGCTACACCTTC	CASSSVTSGGVNYGYTF
TRBV19	TRBJ1-6	NA	NA	TGTGCCAGTAGTCCCTTCTTCGCAGGGAGGAATTCACCCCTCCACTTT	CASSPFFAGRNSPLHF
TRBV2	TRBJ2-5	NA	NA	TGTGCCAGCCTATTTAGCGCGGGGCCAGAGACCCAGTACTTC	CASLFSAGPETQYF
TRBV29-1	TRBJ1-1	NA	NA	TGCAGCGTCTCGGGGGGGGGCGCTGAAGCTTTCTTT	CSVSGGGAEAFF
TRBV6-5	TRBJ1-6	TRBD1	NA	TGTGCCAGCAGTTCCCGGACAGGGGGGAATTCACCCCTCCACTTT	CASSSRTGGNSPLHF
TRBV28	TRBJ1-3	NA	NA	TGTGCCAGCAGTTTGGCAGGGTATCTTGCAAACACCATATATTTT	CASSLAGYLANTIYF
TRBV2	TRBJ1-2	TRBD1	NA	TGTGCCAGCAGTGAAACACTCGGGACAGTCTATGGCTACACCTTC	CASSETLGTVYGYTF
TRBV4-1	TRBJ2-5	TRBD2	NA	TGCGCCAGCAGCCAGCACCTAGCGGGGGAAGAGACCCAGTACTTC	CASSQHLAGEETQYF
TRBV29-1	TRBJ2-5	NA	NA	TGCAGCGTTCGACAGGGACTTTTGGAGACCCAGTACTTC	CSVRQGLLETQYF
TRBV27	TRBJ1-5	TRBD1	NA	TGTGCCAGCAGTCAACTCGGACAGGGCAATCAGCCCCAGCATTTT	CASSQLGQGNQPQHF
TRBV4-1	TRBJ2-7	NA	once	TGCGCCAGCAGCCAAGATCTTGGGTCAGGGGGGACCTACGAGCAGTACTTC	CASSQDLGSGGTYEQYF
TRBV10-3	TRBJ1-2	TRBD1	once	TGTGCCATCAGTGAGACGGGACAGGGTGTGAGCTACACCTTC	CAISETGQGVSYTF
TRBV5-1	TRBJ2-3	TRBD2	NA	TGCGCCAGCAGTCATGATCTAGCGGAGTGGGCAGATACGCAGTATTTT	CASSHDLAEWADTQYF
TRBV14	TRBJ2-2	TRBD2	NA	TGTGCCAGCAGCCGACCGACTAGCGGGAGGGCGGGCACCGGGGAGCTGTTTTTT	CASSRPTSGRAGTGELFF
TRBV12-5	TRBJ2-3	TRBD1	NA	TGTGCTAGTGGCCTACCAGGGGACAGGGGGCTTGAAACGCAGTATTTT	CASGLPGDRGLETQYF
TRBV11-2	TRBJ2-7	NA	NA	TGTGCCAGCAGCGCGGGACGGATTAACTACGAGCAGTACTTC	CASSAGRINYEQYF
TRBV18	TRBJ1-4	NA	NA	TGTGCCAGCTCACCAAACAGTATGGAAAAACTGTTTTTT	CASSPNSMEKLFF
TRBV19	TRBJ2-1	NA	once	TGTGCCAGTAGTATTGTGGCAGGGGAAGGTCATGAGCAGTTCTTC	CASSIVAGEGHEQFF
TRBV27	TRBJ2-7	TRBD1	NA	TGTGCCAGCAGTTATACGGGACAGGGGAACTACGAGCAGTACTTC	CASSYTGQGNYEQYF
TRBV5-6	TRBJ2-3	TRBD1	NA	TGTGCCAGCAGCTGGCCCGGGACAGCTAGCACAGATACGCAGTATTTT	CASSWPGTASTDTQYF
TRBV7-2	TRBJ1-3	NA	NA	TGTGCCAGCAGCTTATCAGGGGTTGGAAACACCATATATTTT	CASSLSGVGNTIYF
TRBV19	TRBJ2-4	TRBD1	NA	TGTGCCAGTAGTATCCCGACGGGACAGCTAGCCAAAAACATTCAGTACTTC	CASSIPTGQLAKNIQYF
TRBV9	TRBJ1-6	NA	NA	TGTGCCAGCAGCGTAGAGGGGCAAGCCTCCTATAATTCACCCCTCCACTTT	CASSVEGQASYNSPLHF
TRBV6-5	TRBJ1-4	NA	NA	TGTGCCAGCAGTACACCAGGTTCAAATGAAAAACTGTTTTTT	CASSTPGSNEKLFF
TRBV18	TRBJ2-1	TRBD2	once	TGTGCCAGCTCACAAGGGACTAGTGGCAATGAGCAGTTCTTC	CASSQGTSGNEQFF
TRBV5-1	TRBJ1-3	TRBD1	NA	TGCGCCAGCAGCTTGGTCGCAGGGGGCAGAAACACCATATATTTT	CASSLVAGGRNTIYF
TRBV5-1	TRBJ2-7	NA	few	TGCGCCAGCAGCTTGGTAGGAGGGGACTACGAGCAGTACTTC	CASSLVGGDYEQYF
TRBV9	TRBJ2-1	TRBD2	NA	TGTGCCAGCAGCCTGGGGGGGACTTTGAGCTCCTACAATGAGCAGTTCTTC	CASSLGGTLSSYNEQFF
TRBV19	TRBJ1-1	NA	NA	TGTGCCAGTAGTCCCGACCCATGGACAAAACCGAACACTGAAGCTTTCTTT	CASSPDPWTKPNTEAFF
TRBV18	TRBJ1-3	NA	NA	TGTGCCACCCTCGAACCGGGGTCAGACTCTGGAAACACCATATATTTT	CATLEPGSDSGNTIYF
TRBV9	TRBJ1-5	NA	NA	TGTGCCAGCAGGCATACCCCGTGGGGGGACAATCAGCCCCAGCATTTT	CASRHTPWGDNQPQHF
TRBV14	TRBJ1-6	NA	NA	TGTGCCAGCAGCCAAGAGTGGGGCAAGTTCTATAATTCACCCCTCCACTTT	CASSQEWGKFYNSPLHF
TRBV28	TRBJ1-5	NA	few	TGTGCCAGCAGTTTGGGGGGAAGGGAACAGCCCCAGCATTTT	CASSLGGREQPQHF
TRBV18	TRBJ2-6	NA	NA	TGTGCCAGCTCACCGCGTAGTCCAATCTCTGGGGCCAACGTCCTGACTTTC	CASSPRSPISGANVLTF
TRBV9	TRBJ1-3	NA	NA	TGTGCCAGCAGCGTAGACGGGTTCTCTGGAAACACCATATATTTT	CASSVDGFSGNTIYF
TRBV10-3	TRBJ2-1	TRBD2	NA	TGTGCCATCAGCGAGACTAGCGGGGGGGTAGGCAATGAGCAGTTCTTC	CAISETSGGVGNEQFF
TRBV28	TRBJ1-3	NA	NA	TGTGCCAGCAGTTCGCCGGGGGGACCCAGCTCTGGAAACACCATATATTTT	CASSSPGGPSSGNTIYF
TRBV5-6	TRBJ2-7	TRBD1	few	TGTGCCAGCACCCAAACTGGGACAGGGTTAAAGGAGCAGTACTTC	CASTQTGTGLKEQYF
TRBV7-9	TRBJ2-5	TRBD2	NA	TGTGCCAGCAGCTTAGCTAGCGGGGGCCTGAAGACCCAGTACTTC	CASSLASGGLKTQYF
TRBV3-1/TRBV3-2	TRBJ1-1	NA	NA	TGTGCCAGCAGCCAAGATCCACTTTTCAACACTGAAGCTTTCTTT	CASSQDPLFNTEAFF
TRBV9	TRBJ2-1	NA	NA	TGTGCCAGCAGCCTAGGAGGGTTAAATGAGCAGTTCTTC	CASSLGGLNEQFF